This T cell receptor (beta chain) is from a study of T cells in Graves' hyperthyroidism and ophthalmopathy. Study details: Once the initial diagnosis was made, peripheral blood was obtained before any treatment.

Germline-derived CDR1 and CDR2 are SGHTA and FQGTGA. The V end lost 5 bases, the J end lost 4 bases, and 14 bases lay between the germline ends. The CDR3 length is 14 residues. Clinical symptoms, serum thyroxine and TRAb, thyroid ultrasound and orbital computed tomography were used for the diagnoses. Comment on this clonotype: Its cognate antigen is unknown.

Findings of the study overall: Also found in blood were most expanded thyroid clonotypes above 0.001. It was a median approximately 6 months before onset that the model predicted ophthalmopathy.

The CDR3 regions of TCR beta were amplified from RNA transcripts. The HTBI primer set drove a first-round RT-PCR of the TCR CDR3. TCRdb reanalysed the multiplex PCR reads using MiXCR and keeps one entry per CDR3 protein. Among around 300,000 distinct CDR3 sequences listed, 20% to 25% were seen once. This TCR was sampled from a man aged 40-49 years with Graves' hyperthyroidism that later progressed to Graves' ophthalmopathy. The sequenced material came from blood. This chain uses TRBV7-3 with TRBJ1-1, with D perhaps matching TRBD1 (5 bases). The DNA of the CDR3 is TGTGCCAGCAGCACAAGGGGTTCGGGCACTGAAGCTTTCTTT. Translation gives CASSTRGSGTEAFF.